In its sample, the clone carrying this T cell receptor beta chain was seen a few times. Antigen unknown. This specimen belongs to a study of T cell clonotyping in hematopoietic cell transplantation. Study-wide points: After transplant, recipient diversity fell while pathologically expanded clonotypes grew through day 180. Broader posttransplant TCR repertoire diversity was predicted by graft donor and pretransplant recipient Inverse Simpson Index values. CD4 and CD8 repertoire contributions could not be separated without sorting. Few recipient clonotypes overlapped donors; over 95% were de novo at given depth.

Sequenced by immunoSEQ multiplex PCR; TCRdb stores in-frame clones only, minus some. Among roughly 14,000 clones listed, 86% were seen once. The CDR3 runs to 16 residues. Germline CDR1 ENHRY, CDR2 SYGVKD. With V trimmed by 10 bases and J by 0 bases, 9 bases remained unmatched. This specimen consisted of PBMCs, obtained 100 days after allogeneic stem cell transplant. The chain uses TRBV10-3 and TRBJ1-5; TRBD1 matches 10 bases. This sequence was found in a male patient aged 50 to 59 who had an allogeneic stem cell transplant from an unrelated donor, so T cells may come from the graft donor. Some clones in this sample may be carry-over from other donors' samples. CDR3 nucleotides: TGTGCCACATCGACAGGGGGCACATATAGCAATCAGCCCCAGCATTTT. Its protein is CATSTGGTYSNQPQHF.